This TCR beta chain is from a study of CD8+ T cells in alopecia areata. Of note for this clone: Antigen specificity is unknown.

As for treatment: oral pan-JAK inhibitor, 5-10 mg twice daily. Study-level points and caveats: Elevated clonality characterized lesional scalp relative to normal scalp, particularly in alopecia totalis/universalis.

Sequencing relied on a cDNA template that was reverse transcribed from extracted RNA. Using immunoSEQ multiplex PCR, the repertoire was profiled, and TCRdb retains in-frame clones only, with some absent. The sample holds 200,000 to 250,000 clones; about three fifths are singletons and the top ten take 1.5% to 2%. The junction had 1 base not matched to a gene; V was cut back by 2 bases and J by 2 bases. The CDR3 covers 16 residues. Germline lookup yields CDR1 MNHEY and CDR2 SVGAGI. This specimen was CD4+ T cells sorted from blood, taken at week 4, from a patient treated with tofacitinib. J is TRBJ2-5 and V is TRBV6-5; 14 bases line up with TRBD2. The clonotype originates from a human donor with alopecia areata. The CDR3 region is CASSYGTSGGQETQYF. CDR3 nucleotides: TGTGCCAGCAGTTACGGGACTAGCGGGGGACAAGAGACCCAGTACTTC.